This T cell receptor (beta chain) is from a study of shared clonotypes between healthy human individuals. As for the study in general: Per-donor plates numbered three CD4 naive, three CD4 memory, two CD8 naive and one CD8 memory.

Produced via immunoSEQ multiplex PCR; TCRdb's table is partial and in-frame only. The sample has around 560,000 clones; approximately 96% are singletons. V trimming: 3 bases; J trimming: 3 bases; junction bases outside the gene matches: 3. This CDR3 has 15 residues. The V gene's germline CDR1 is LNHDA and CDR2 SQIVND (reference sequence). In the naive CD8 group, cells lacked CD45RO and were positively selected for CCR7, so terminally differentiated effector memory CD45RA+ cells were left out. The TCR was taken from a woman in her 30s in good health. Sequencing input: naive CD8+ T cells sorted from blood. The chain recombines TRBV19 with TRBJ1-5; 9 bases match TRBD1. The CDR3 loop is CASSIGTGTNQPQHF. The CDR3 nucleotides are TGTGCCAGTAGTATCGGGACAGGGACCAATCAGCCCCAGCATTTT.